One and the same sample provided the 7 T cell receptor beta chains below, sequenced in a study of T cell repertoires in cytomegalovirus infection (dated by TCRdb to between 2017 and 2020). Sequencing took place on an Illumina HiSeq 1500. TCRdb trimmed public reads at Q25 via fastp, called clones via MiXCR and kept in-frame beta chains. CDR3 protein duplicates are merged, each entry listing the most common genes and DNA. Recorded for this sample are 310,000 or so distinct CDR3 sequences; roughly a tenth of them occurred a single time. The ten largest account for over 2.5% of the sample. Material for sequencing was PBMCs. Receptors originate from a human donor in good health (CMV status not recorded). Some clones in this sample may be carry-over from other donors' samples.

This clonotype was counted between two and nine times. The chain is built from TRBV12-3 or TRBV12-4 and TRBJ2-7; 10 nucleotides match TRBD2. Trimming cost V 6 bases and J 5 bases; bases outside gene matches: 4. The CDR3 spans 13 residues. The CDR3 DNA reads TGTGCCAGCAGCCGTAGCGGGGGGAACGAGCAGTACTTC. Protein sequence: CASSRSGGNEQYF.

This clonotype was recorded a few times. The gene calls are TRBV11-2 and TRBJ2-1, with TRBD1 identical over 10 bases. Germline V gene lookup returns CDR1 SGHAT and CDR2 FQNNGV. V trimming: 5 bases; J trimming: 3 bases; junction bases outside the gene matches: 7. CDR3 length: 16 residues. CDR3 coding DNA: TGTGCCAGCAGCACCCCCGGGACAGGGGTCTACAATGAGCAGTTCTTC. This sequence encodes CASSTPGTGVYNEQFF.

This clonotype was detected a few times. This chain links TRBV28 with TRBJ2-3; TRBD2 matches 7 bases. The CDR3 is made up of 14 amino acids. The germline V gene encodes CDR1 MDHEN and CDR2 SYDVKM. J gave up 5 bases and V 6 bases, and 8 bases lay outside the gene matches. CDR3 in amino acids: CASSQRGGRDTQYF. CDR3 sequence (DNA): TGTGCCAGCAGCCAGCGGGGCGGAAGAGATACGCAGTATTTT.

The table lists this clonotype with many counts. The rearrangement joins TRBV28 to TRBJ2-7, with D unclear. This CDR3 is built from 11 residues. V lost 4 bases and J 5 bases, leaving 6 bases between the germline ends. CDR1 MDHEN and CDR2 SYDVKM come from the germline V gene. CDR3 in amino acids: CASSSSDEQYV. For the CDR3, the DNA is TGTGCCAGCAGTTCCTCTGACGAGCAGTACGTC.

This clonotype was seen repeatedly, ten times or more. The rearrangement uses TRBV14 and TRBJ1-2; TRBD1 aligns across 7 bases. V was pared by 2 bases and J by 5 bases, with 8 bases of the junction left unmatched. Germline values: CDR1 SGHDN, CDR2 FVKESK. The CDR3 is 15 amino acids. The CDR3 spells CASSQQTGLVYGYTF. Here the CDR3 DNA reads TGTGCCAGCAGCCAACAGACAGGGCTCGTTTATGGCTACACCTTC.

The table lists this clonotype with many counts. The V call is TRBV6-5, the J call TRBJ1-6; D remains ambiguous. V gave up 2 bases and J gave up 0 bases, with 5 bases separating them. The CDR3 covers 15 residues. Germline CDR1 is MNHEY and CDR2 is SVGAGI. CDR3 nucleotide sequence: TGTGCCAGCAGTTACCATAGCTCCTATAATTCACCCCTCCACTTT. It encodes CASSYHSSYNSPLHF.

This rearrangement joins TRBV5-6 to TRBJ1-5; tentatively, D is TRBD1 (6 bases). This CDR3 region has 15 residues. Germline loops: CDR1 SGHDT, CDR2 YYEEEE. The V gene lost 0 bases and the J gene lost 2 bases, with 9 bases spanning the gap. CDR3 region: CASSLEAGGNQPQHF. CDR3 DNA sequence: TGTGCCAGCAGCTTGGAGGCAGGGGGCAATCAGCCCCAGCATTTT.